Following are 29 T cell receptor beta chains from one sample sequenced in a study of human T cells and chemical hapten exposure. The time point: pre-sensitization, week 0. Indicated treatment: therapeutic diphenylcyclopropenone sensitization with weekly scalp DPC. TCRdb reprocessed the RACE reads with MiXCR, giving one entry per CDR3 protein. In the table there are 60,000 to 70,000 distinct CDR3 sequences, around 9.9% of which are singletons. Sequencing used whole blood, obtained in connection with sensitization to the hapten diphenylcyclopropenone (DPC). These receptors all come from a woman between 50 and 59 years old with alopecia areata. Some clones in this sample may be carry-over from other donors' samples.

V usage is TRBV29-1 and J usage is TRBJ2-1, with D perhaps matching TRBD2 (6 bases). The CDR3 is made up of 13 amino acids. Germline lookup yields CDR1 SQVTM and CDR2 ANQGSEA. V lost 3 bases and J lost 7, with 13 bases in between. The CDR3 sequence: CSVERDPGNEQFF. The CDR3 DNA sequence: TGCAGCGTTGAGCGGGATCCAGGGAATGAGCAGTTCTTC.

The sample holds many counts of this clonotype. This chain links TRBV3-1 with TRBJ2-3; TRBD2 agrees at 12 bases. V was clipped by 2 bases and J by 2 bases; unmatched bases: 2. The CDR3 spans 16 residues. Germline V gene lookup returns CDR1 LGHDT and CDR2 YNNKEL (reference sequence). In nucleotides, the CDR3 is TGTGCCAGCAGCCAACTAGCGGGGGGGTACACAGATACGCAGTATTTT. Residues: CASSQLAGGYTDTQYF.

In this sample, this clonotype turned up a few times. The gene calls are TRBV5-1 and TRBJ2-7, with D perhaps given as TRBD1 or TRBD2 (6 bases each). The germline V gene encodes CDR1 SGHRS and CDR2 YFSETQ. This CDR3 is built from 16 residues. With 4 bases removed from V and 2 bases from J, the gap between germline ends came to 19 bases. The CDR3: CASSAGHPGGAYEQYF. CDR3 in DNA: TGCGCCAGCAGCGCAGGACACCCCGGGGGCGCCTACGAGCAGTACTTC.

This chain joins TRBV7-9 and TRBJ2-7; D is uncertain. The V gene lost 5 bases and the J gene lost 5 bases, with 7 bases spanning the gap. Germline V gene sequence: CDR1 SEHNR, CDR2 FQNEAQ (reference sequence). This CDR3 spans 11 amino acids. CDR3 amino acids: CASSPANEQYF. CDR3 bases: TGTGCCAGCAGCCCAGCAAACGAGCAGTACTTC. The variable domain in full, completed from reference TRBV7-9 and TRBJ2-7, reads DTGVSQNPRHKITKRGQNVTFRCDPISEHNRLYWYRQTLGQGPEFLTYFQNEAQLEKSRLLSDRFSAERPKGSFSTLEIQRTEQGDSAMYLCASSPANEQYFGPGTRLTVT.

This clonotype was observed a handful of times. This rearrangement joins TRBV3-1 to TRBJ2-7; 7 positions agree with TRBD1. The CDR3 sequence is 14 residues long. CDR1 is LGHDT, CDR2 YNNKEL, per germline (reference sequence). V trimming: 4 bases; J trimming: 3 bases; junction bases outside the gene matches: 6. CDR3 residues: CASSRQGVVYEQYF. CDR3 coding DNA: TGTGCCAGCAGCCGACAGGGAGTCGTCTACGAGCAGTACTTC.

The chain has TRBV12-3 or TRBV12-4 and TRBJ2-3; perhaps TRBD2 as D (7 bases). This CDR3 spans 15 amino acids. V was cut by 7 bases and J by 0 bases, with 14 bases left in between. The CDR3 loop reads CASTRGGFSTDTQYF. In DNA, the CDR3 is TGTGCCAGCACTCGCGGGGGCTTTAGCACAGATACGCAGTATTTT.

This clonotype was found a few times. The chain recombines TRBV7-3 with TRBJ2-1; 14 positions agree with TRBD2. Germline CDR1 SGHTA, CDR2 FQGTGA. Trimming cost V 4 bases and J 10 bases; bases outside gene matches: 3. CDR3 length equals 14 residues. CDR3 in DNA: TGTGCCAGCAGCTCGGGACTAGCGGGAGACGAGCAGTTCTTC. Translation gives CASSSGLAGDEQFF.

There are many counts of this clonotype. The gene calls are TRBV27 and TRBJ2-2; TRBD1 is a possible D gene (5 bases). This CDR3 has 13 residues. Germline V gene sequence: CDR1 MNHEY, CDR2 SMNVEV (reference sequence). V shed 6 bases and J shed 4 bases, with 9 bases lying between them. The CDR3 nucleotides are TGTGCCAGCAGCAGGGTATTCACCGGGGAGCTGTTTTTT. Protein: CASSRVFTGELFF.

This sequence joins TRBV30 and TRBJ1-4; a weak D match, TRBD1 (5 bases). V gave up 6 bases and J gave up 3 bases, with 17 bases separating them. Germline V gene data show CDR1 as GTSNPN and CDR2 as SVGIG (reference sequence). The CDR3 is 15 residues long. The CDR3 reads CACPRHQGSNEKLFF. The CDR3 DNA is TGTGCCTGCCCGAGGCATCAGGGCTCTAATGAAAAACTGTTTTTT.

This chain connects TRBV7-6 to TRBJ2-5, with D unresolved. V lost 5 bases and J lost 0, with 4 bases in between. The CDR3 is made up of 12 amino acids. The germline V gene encodes CDR1 SGHVS and CDR2 FNYEAQ. CDR3 residues: CASSLNQETQYF. In nucleotides, the CDR3 is TGTGCCAGCAGCCTCAACCAAGAGACCCAGTACTTC.

This clonotype was counted ten times or more. The rearrangement uses TRBV18 and TRBJ2-3, with 7 bases matching TRBD2. Trimming cost V 6 bases and J 0 bases; bases outside gene matches: 9. Germline loops: CDR1 KGHSH, CDR2 LQKENI. This CDR3 region has 16 residues. The CDR3 protein is CASSLKAGKSTDTQYF. Here the CDR3 DNA reads TGTGCCAGCTCCCTAAAAGCGGGGAAAAGCACAGATACGCAGTATTTT.

This clonotype has just a few counts. The chain is built from TRBV5-4 and TRBJ2-2; no clear D. The CDR3 sequence is 16 residues long. The V end lost 1 base, the J end lost 1 base, and 11 bases lay between the germline ends. Looked up from germline, CDR1 is SGHNT and CDR2 is YYREEE (reference sequence). CDR3 region: CASSLSQTRNTGELFF. CDR3 DNA sequence: TGTGCCAGCAGCTTGTCCCAGACCCGGAACACCGGGGAGCTGTTTTTT. Full variable domain (missing parts from reference TRBV5-4 and TRBJ2-2): ETGVTQSPTHLIKTRGQQVTLRCSSQSGHNTVSWYQQALGQGPQFIFQYYREEENGRGNFPPRFSGLQFPNYSSELNVNALELDDSALYLCASSLSQTRNTGELFFGEGSRLTVL.

The CDR3 loop is CATKRENTEAFF. The CDR3 coding sequence is TGTGCCACCAAAAGGGAGAACACTGAAGCTTTCTTT. J is TRBJ1-1 and V is TRBV25-1; D not certain. Germline V lookup: CDR1 MGHDK, CDR2 SYGVNS. The CDR3 has 12 residues. Trimming cost V 10 bases and J 1 base, with 10 bases left between them.

This clonotype appeared a few times. The chain combines TRBV27 with TRBJ2-3; 9 nucleotides match TRBD2. The trim removed 7 bases at V and 3 bases at J, leaving 8 bases unmatched. The CDR3 is made up of 15 amino acids. Germline loops: CDR1 MNHEY, CDR2 SMNVEV (reference sequence). This chain's CDR3 is CASTVAGVRTDTQYF. CDR3 nucleotides: TGTGCCAGCACCGTAGCGGGAGTAAGAACAGATACGCAGTATTTT.

This clonotype has at least ten counts. The chain recombines TRBV6-5 with TRBJ1-2; D is unclear. Trimming stripped 4 bases from V and 7 bases from J, with 7 bases between. From germline, CDR1 is MNHEY and CDR2 SVGAGI. The CDR3 contains 11 residues. DNA of the CDR3: TGTGCCAGCAGTTCCCGGGGTGGCTACACCTTC. This codes for CASSSRGGYTF.

The genes are TRBV28 and TRBJ1-5, with D possibly being TRBD1 (5 bases). With 7 bases removed from V and 3 bases from J, the gap between germline ends came to 10 bases. Germline assignment: CDR1 MDHEN and CDR2 SYDVKM. The CDR3 consists of 13 residues. DNA for the CDR3: TGTGCCAGCACGGGGGACCTCAATCAGCCCCAGCATTTT. It encodes CASTGDLNQPQHF.

This clonotype showed up many times. J is TRBJ1-2 and V is TRBV6-2 or TRBV6-3; TRBD1 matches 8 bases. This CDR3 spans 15 amino acids. The J segment lost 3 bases and the V segment lost 4 bases, leaving 7 bases of the junction unmatched. From germline, CDR1 is MNHEY and CDR2 SVGEGT. The CDR3 loop is CASSSAGGGYYGYTF. DNA for the CDR3: TGTGCCAGCAGTTCTGCAGGGGGCGGATACTATGGCTACACCTTC.

This clonotype was picked up a small number of times. CDR3 protein: CSVVSGPTYEQYF. The CDR3 bases are TGCAGCGTTGTTTCGGGGCCGACCTACGAGCAGTACTTC. This chain links TRBV29-1 with TRBJ2-7; D tentatively fits TRBD1 or TRBD2 (5 bases each). CDR1 is SQVTM, CDR2 ANQGSEA, per germline. This CDR3 has 13 amino acids. The V end was cut by 4 bases, the J end by 2 bases, with 12 bases between.

This clonotype was found many times. The V call is TRBV29-1, the J call TRBJ2-1; D gene ambiguous. This CDR3 region has 15 residues. The V gene's germline CDR1 is SQVTM and CDR2 ANQGSEA. With 2 bases removed from V and 2 bases from J, the gap between germline ends came to 13 bases. CDR3 amino acids: CSVEFGFATYNEQFF. CDR3 nucleotide sequence: TGCAGCGTTGAATTCGGTTTCGCTACCTACAATGAGCAGTTCTTC.

In its sample, this clonotype was seen many times. The CDR3 DNA sequence: TGTGCCAGCAGCTCCCGGGGGGGGGATACGCAGTATTTT. The encoded protein is CASSSRGGDTQYF. The chain recombines TRBV12-3 or TRBV12-4 with TRBJ2-3; 8 bases agree with TRBD2. The J segment lost 6 bases and the V segment lost 6 bases, leaving 5 bases of the junction unmatched. This CDR3 has 13 amino acids.

This clonotype came up many times. The V call is TRBV3-1, the J call TRBJ2-2; TRBD1 or TRBD2 may be the D gene (5 bases each). The CDR3 consists of 16 residues. Trimming shortened V by 8 bases and J by 0 bases, and 16 bases separated the two germline ends. Per the germline V gene, CDR1 is LGHDT and CDR2 is YNNKEL (reference sequence). The CDR3 DNA reads TGTGCCAGCTCCCCCCGGGGACGCGCGAACACCGGGGAGCTGTTTTTT. Translated, it gives CASSPRGRANTGELFF.

Concerning this clonotype: This may be a read error: a much more frequent sequence differs by one nucleotide. This chain uses TRBV9 with TRBJ2-7; D unresolved. The germline V and J ends were trimmed by 0 bases and 4 bases, with 26 bases remaining between them. CDR1 SGDLS and CDR2 YYNGEE come from the germline V gene. CDR3 length equals 19 residues. CDR3 amino acids: CASSVGAPQAPSRNYEQYF. DNA for the CDR3: TGTGCCAGCAGCGTAGGAGCACCGCAGGCCCCCAGCAGGAATTACGAGCAGTACTTC.

The sample holds many counts of this clonotype. The rearrangement uses TRBV29-1 and TRBJ1-2, with D maybe TRBD1 (5 bases). Trimming shortened V by 5 bases and J by 4 bases, and 17 bases separated the two germline ends. Germline lookup yields CDR1 SQVTM and CDR2 ANQGSEA. The CDR3 has 14 residues. The CDR3 DNA reads as TGCAGCGTTCAACCCCAGGGATCCACCTATGGCTACACCTTC. Translating gives CSVQPQGSTYGYTF.

This chain joins TRBV4-3 and TRBJ1-1, with D uncertain. V dropped 4 bases and J dropped 3 bases, with 12 bases sitting between them. The CDR3 totals 14 residues. CDR1 is LGHNA, CDR2 YSLEER, per germline. CDR3 loop: CASSPRFYDTEAFF. The DNA for the CDR3 is TGCGCCAGCAGCCCTAGGTTCTACGACACTGAAGCTTTCTTT.

This clonotype was seen a few times. The chain joins TRBV6-2 or TRBV6-3 to TRBJ1-2; D is possibly TRBD1 (5 bases). Trimming removed 2 bases from V and 5 bases from J, with 12 bases in between. Germline V gives CDR1 MNHEY, CDR2 SVGEGT. There are 14 residues in the CDR3. CDR3 bases: TGTGCCAGCAGTTACGCGGGACGGCTTTATGGCTACACCTTC. The encoded protein is CASSYAGRLYGYTF.

There are a few counts of this clonotype. J is TRBJ2-7 and V is TRBV7-6; D remains ambiguous. V was pared by 3 bases and J by 2 bases, with 11 bases between. The CDR3 totals 14 residues. Germline assignment: CDR1 SGHVS and CDR2 FNYEAQ. The CDR3 nucleotides are TGTGCCAGCAGCTTTAATCCAGAGACCTACGAGCAGTACTTC. Its protein is CASSFNPETYEQYF.

The rearrangement uses TRBV7-6 and TRBJ2-3, with D perhaps TRBD2 (6 bases). The CDR3 length is 15 residues. Germline V CDR1 and CDR2: SGHVS, FNYEAQ. Trimming pared 2 bases from V and 1 base from J, leaving 10 bases between. The CDR3 loop is CASSLTGVGTDTQYF. DNA for the CDR3: TGTGCCAGCAGCTTAACGGGAGTGGGCACAGATACGCAGTATTTT.

This clonotype was recorded at least ten times. The gene calls are TRBV5-1 and TRBJ1-6; unclear D gene. The length of the CDR3 is 15 residues. Trimming removed 0 bases from V and 6 bases from J, with 10 bases in between. CDR1 SGHRS and CDR2 YFSETQ come from the germline V gene. CDR3 bases: TGCGCCAGCAGCTTGGAGACCAGACTTAATTCACCCCTCCACTTT. Encoded protein: CASSLETRLNSPLHF. The complete variable domain, with remaining parts taken from reference TRBV5-1 and TRBJ1-6, reads KAGVTQTPRYLIKTRGQQVTLSCSPISGHRSVSWYQQTPGQGLQFLFEYFSETQRNKGNFPGRFSGRQFSNSRSEMNVSTLELGDSALYLCASSLETRLNSPLHFGNGTRLTVT.

The CDR3 loop is CASSTQLYEQYF. The DNA of the CDR3 is TGTGCCAGCAGTACCCAACTTTACGAGCAGTACTTC. The chain combines TRBV27 with TRBJ2-7; no definite D call. The CDR3 totals 12 residues. Germline assignment: CDR1 MNHEY and CDR2 SMNVEV (reference sequence). Between the trimmed V and J ends, which lost 5 bases and 4 bases, there was a span of 9 bases.